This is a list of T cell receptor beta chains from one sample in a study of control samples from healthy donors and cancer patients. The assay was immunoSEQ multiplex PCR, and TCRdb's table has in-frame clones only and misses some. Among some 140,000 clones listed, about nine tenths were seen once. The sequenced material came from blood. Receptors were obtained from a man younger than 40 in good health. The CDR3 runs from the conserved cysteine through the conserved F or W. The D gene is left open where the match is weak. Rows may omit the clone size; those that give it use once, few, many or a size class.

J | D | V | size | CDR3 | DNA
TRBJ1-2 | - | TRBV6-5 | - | CASSYTAFVNYGYTF | TGTGCCAGCAGCTACACAGCGTTTGTCAACTATGGCTACACCTTC
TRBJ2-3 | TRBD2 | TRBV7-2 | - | CASSLIGGSNTDTQYF | TGTGCCAGCAGCTTGATAGGCGGGAGCAACACAGATACGCAGTATTTT
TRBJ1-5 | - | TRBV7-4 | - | CASSLLSQRPQWRYSNQPQHF | TGTGCCAGCAGCTTACTGTCCCAACGACCCCAATGGAGGTATAGCAATCAGCCCCAGCATTTT
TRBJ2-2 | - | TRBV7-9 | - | CASSFRNTGELFF | TGTGCCAGCAGCTTTCGGAACACCGGGGAGCTGTTTTTT
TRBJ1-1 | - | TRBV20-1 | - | CSAGDPTEAFF | TGCAGTGCAGGGGACCCCACTGAAGCTTTCTTT
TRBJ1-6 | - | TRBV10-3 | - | CAIRQDGVYNSPLHF | TGTGCCATCAGGCAGGACGGGGTTTATAATTCACCCCTCCACTTT
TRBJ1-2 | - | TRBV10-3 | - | CAISESVSPVYTF | TGTGCCATCAGTGAGTCGGTCAGTCCAGTCTACACCTTC
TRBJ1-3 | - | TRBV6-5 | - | CASSFGAGNTIYF | TGTGCCAGCTCCTTCGGGGCGGGAAACACCATATATTTT
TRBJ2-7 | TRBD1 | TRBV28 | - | CASRDRVDEQYF | TGTGCCTCCAGGGACAGGGTGGACGAGCAGTACTTC
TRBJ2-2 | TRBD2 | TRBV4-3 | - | CASSQVLVAGGVRTGELFF | TGCGCCAGCAGCCAAGTCTTAGTAGCGGGAGGGGTACGGACCGGGGAGCTGTTTTTT
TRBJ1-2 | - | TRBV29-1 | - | CSVEDTTIYGYTF | TGCAGCGTTGAAGATACAACAATCTATGGCTACACCTTC
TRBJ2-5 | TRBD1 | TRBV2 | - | CAIQDRTGSKGLYF | TGTGCCATCCAAGACCGGACAGGGAGTAAAGGGTTGTACTTC
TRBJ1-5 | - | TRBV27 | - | CASSITGIGNQPQHF | TGTGCCAGCAGTATTACAGGGATTGGCAATCAGCCCCAGCATTTT
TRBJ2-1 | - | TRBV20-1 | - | CSASLPPGNNEQFF | TGCAGTGCTAGTCTCCCCCCGGGTAACAATGAGCAGTTCTTC
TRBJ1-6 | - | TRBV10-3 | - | CAISDLKQGKLLHF | TGTGCCATCAGTGACCTAAAACAGGGAAAGCTCCTCCACTTT
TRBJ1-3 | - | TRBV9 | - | CASSVGRTGASGNTIYF | TGTGCCAGCAGCGTAGGGAGGACCGGGGCGAGTGGAAACACCATATATTTT
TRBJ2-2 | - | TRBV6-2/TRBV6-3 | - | CASSYPREWGTNTGELFF | TGTGCCAGCAGTTATCCAAGAGAATGGGGGACCAACACCGGGGAGCTGTTTTTT
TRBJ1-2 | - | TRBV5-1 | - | CASSLWGDGYTF | TGCGCCAGCAGCTTGTGGGGTGATGGCTACACCTTC
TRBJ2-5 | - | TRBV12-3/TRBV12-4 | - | CASSLHSQETQYF | TGTGCCAGCAGTTTACACTCCCAAGAGACCCAGTACTTC
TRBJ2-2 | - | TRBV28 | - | CASSSASADTGELFF | TGTGCCAGCAGCTCCGCATCGGCGGACACCGGGGAGCTGTTTTTT
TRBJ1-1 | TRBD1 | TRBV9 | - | CASSVTGGVDTEAFF | TGTGCCAGCAGCGTTACAGGGGGCGTGGACACTGAAGCTTTCTTT
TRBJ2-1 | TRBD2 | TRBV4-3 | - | CASSPYSGRGLDEQFF | TGCGCCAGCAGCCCCTATAGCGGGAGGGGACTGGATGAGCAGTTCTTC
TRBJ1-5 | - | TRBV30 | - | CAWSVLRAANSNQPQHF | TGTGCCTGGAGTGTACTTAGGGCAGCCAATAGCAATCAGCCCCAGCATTTT
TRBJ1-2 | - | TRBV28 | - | CASSEAGGYGYTF | TGTGCCAGCAGTGAGGCGGGGGGCTATGGCTACACCTTC
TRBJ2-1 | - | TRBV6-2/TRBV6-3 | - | CASSPKGEPVDEQFF | TGTGCCAGCAGCCCAAAGGGGGAGCCCGTAGATGAGCAGTTCTTC
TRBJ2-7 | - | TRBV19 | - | CASSPEDNYEQYF | TGTGCCAGTAGTCCAGAGGACAATTACGAGCAGTACTTC
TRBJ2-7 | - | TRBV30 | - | CAWSGDNSYEQYF | TGTGCCTGGAGTGGGGACAATTCCTACGAGCAGTACTTC
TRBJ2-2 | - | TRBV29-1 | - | CSVEVRRANTGELFF | TGCAGCGTTGAAGTTAGGCGGGCGAACACCGGGGAGCTGTTTTTT
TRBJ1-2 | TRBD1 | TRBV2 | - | CASFLQGGTDGYTF | TGTGCCAGCTTCCTGCAGGGGGGTACGGATGGCTACACCTTC
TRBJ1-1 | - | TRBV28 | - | CASSISFGSLVEAFF | TGTGCCAGCAGTATAAGTTTTGGGAGTCTAGTTGAAGCTTTCTTT
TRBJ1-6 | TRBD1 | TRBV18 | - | CASSPPPGQGRSPLHF | TGTGCCAGCTCACCACCCCCGGGACAGGGGAGGTCACCCCTCCACTTT
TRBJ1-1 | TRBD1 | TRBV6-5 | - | CASKGTGHLNTEAFF | TGTGCCAGCAAGGGGACAGGGCATTTAAACACTGAAGCTTTCTTT
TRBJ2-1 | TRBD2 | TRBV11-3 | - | CASSLVAGGFNEQFF | TGTGCCAGCAGCTTAGTAGCGGGAGGGTTCAATGAGCAGTTCTTC
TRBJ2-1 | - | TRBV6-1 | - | CASSEALQPVSYNEQFF | TGTGCCAGCAGTGAAGCGCTTCAACCCGTCAGTTACAATGAGCAGTTCTTC
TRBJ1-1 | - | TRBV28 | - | CASSYGGFGNTEAFF | TGTGCCAGCAGCTACGGCGGCTTCGGGAACACTGAAGCTTTCTTT
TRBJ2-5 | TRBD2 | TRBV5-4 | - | CASSLVAGGQETQYF | TGTGCCAGCAGCTTGGTCGCGGGAGGTCAAGAGACCCAGTACTTC
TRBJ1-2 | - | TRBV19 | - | CASSIAWTGPYGYTF | TGTGCCAGTAGTATAGCATGGACCGGACCCTATGGCTACACCTTC
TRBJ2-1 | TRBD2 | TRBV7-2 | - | CASSLVLLAGELFF | TGTGCCAGCAGCTTAGTGTTGTTAGCGGGAGAGTTGTTCTTC
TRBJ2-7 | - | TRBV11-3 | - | CASSLAAGYEQYF | TGTGCCAGCAGCTTAGCGGCAGGCTACGAGCAGTACTTC
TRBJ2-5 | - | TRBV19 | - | CASSILLWGRQYF | TGTGCCAGTAGTATATTATTGTGGGGTCGTCAGTACTTC
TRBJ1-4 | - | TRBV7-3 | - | CASSLSGQPNEKLFF | TGTGCCAGCAGCTTAAGCGGACAGCCTAATGAAAAACTGTTTTTT
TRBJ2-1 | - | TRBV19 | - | CASSGDTEQFF | TGTGCCAGTTCCGGTGACACTGAGCAGTTCTTC
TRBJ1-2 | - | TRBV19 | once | CASRGETGDVGYTF | TGTGCCAGTAGGGGAGAAACAGGAGACGTGGGCTACACCTTC
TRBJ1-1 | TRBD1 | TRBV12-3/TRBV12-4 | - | CASSMTGRTEAFF | TGTGCCAGCAGTATGACAGGGCGAACTGAAGCTTTCTTT
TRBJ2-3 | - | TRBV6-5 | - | CASTKGYPDTQYF | TGTGCCAGCACCAAGGGCTACCCAGATACGCAGTATTTT
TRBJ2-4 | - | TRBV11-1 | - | CASSLAVGNIQYF | TGTGCCAGCAGCTTGGCAGTTGGGAACATTCAGTACTTC
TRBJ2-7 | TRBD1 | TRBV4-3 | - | CASSQDSQGANEQYF | TGCGCCAGCAGCCAAGATTCCCAGGGGGCGAACGAGCAGTACTTC
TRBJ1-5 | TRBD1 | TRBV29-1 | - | CSVRQGSNQPQHF | TGCAGCGTACGACAGGGTAGCAATCAGCCCCAGCATTTT
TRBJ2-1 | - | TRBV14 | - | CASSQDLVQVFF | TGTGCCAGCAGCCAAGATCTCGTTCAGGTGTTCTTC
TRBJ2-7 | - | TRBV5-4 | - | CASSMPGAGQRYEQYF | TGTGCCAGCAGCATGCCAGGGGCCGGACAGAGATACGAGCAGTACTTC
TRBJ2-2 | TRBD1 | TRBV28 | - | CASSPGGHRTGELFF | TGTGCCAGCAGTCCAGGGGGCCATCGGACCGGGGAGCTGTTTTTT
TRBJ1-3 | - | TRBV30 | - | CAWSVPVSGNTIYF | TGTGCCTGGAGTGTACCGGTCTCTGGAAACACCATATATTTT